Listed here are 6 T cell receptor beta chains from one sample, sequenced in a study of blood T cell repertoires in COVID-19. Here immunoSEQ multiplex PCR was the method, and the copy in TCRdb shows in-frame clones only, minus some. The table lists 110,000 or so clones, roughly four fifths of them singletons. Source material: peripheral blood. The source is a middle-aged man with acute or convalescent COVID-19.

V is TRBV4-1 and J is TRBJ2-3; 9 nucleotides align to TRBD2. The CDR3 spans 17 residues. After removal of 4 bases from V and 6 bases from J, the junction contained 14 bases not matched to a gene. Germline V CDR1 and CDR2: MGHRA, YSYEKL. The CDR3 sequence is CASSRAGGTLSSDTQYF. The CDR3 coding sequence is TGCGCCAGCAGCCGAGCGGGGGGCACCCTAAGCTCTGATACGCAGTATTTT.

The rearrangement uses TRBV5-8 and TRBJ1-2; 7 bases align to TRBD1. V shed 4 bases, J shed 5 bases, and the junction held 5 bases outside the gene matches. Germline V gene sequence: CDR1 SGHTS, CDR2 YDEGEE. The CDR3 has 13 amino acids. CDR3 sequence: CASSRQGGYGYTF. The DNA of the CDR3 is TGTGCCAGCAGCCGACAGGGTGGATATGGCTACACCTTC.

The V call is TRBV9, the J call TRBJ2-7, with 9 bases identical to TRBD1. This CDR3 has 15 residues. The germline gives CDR1 SGDLS, CDR2 YYNGEE. J was trimmed by 0 bases and V by 7 bases; bases with no gene match: 8. For the CDR3, the DNA is TGTGCCAGCCGAGAACGGGACAGGGCCTCCTACGAGCAGTACTTC. Its translation: CASRERDRASYEQYF.

The chain links TRBV5-1 to TRBJ2-7, with 13 bases aligning to TRBD2. Germline CDR1 and CDR2: SGHRS and YFSETQ. The CDR3 runs to 17 residues. The J segment lost 1 base and the V segment lost 0 bases, leaving 4 bases of the junction unmatched. The CDR3 loop reads CASSLGLAGGQSYEQYF. The CDR3 DNA reads TGCGCCAGCAGCTTGGGACTAGCGGGGGGCCAATCCTACGAGCAGTACTTC.

The chain couples TRBV7-2 to TRBJ2-5; 7 nucleotides match TRBD2. V gave up 5 bases and J gave up 5 bases; unmatched junction bases: 5. Germline V gene lookup returns CDR1 SGHTA and CDR2 FQGNSA. This CDR3 contains 13 residues. The CDR3 loop is CASSLTSVETQYF. The CDR3 DNA sequence: TGTGCCAGCAGCCTTACTAGCGTGGAGACCCAGTACTTC.

V gene TRBV29-1 combines with J gene TRBJ2-7; D possibly corresponds to TRBD2 (5 bases). V was cut by 5 bases and J by 7 bases, with 15 bases left in between. CDR1 and CDR2 (germline): SQVTM, ANQGSEA. There are 12 residues in the CDR3. The CDR3 here is CSVRPTTTEQYF. The CDR3 DNA sequence: TGCAGCGTTAGACCGACTACTACGGAGCAGTACTTC.